The present T cell receptor (beta chain) was sequenced within a study of blood T cell repertoires in COVID-19. Study-level information: The United States, Italy and Spain supplied acute and convalescent COVID-19 samples. In each case, the material was cDNA or gDNA derived from T cells, B-cell-depleted T cells, or PBMCs.

The V and J ends lost 5 bases and 5 bases respectively, with 16 bases between them. Germline V gene sequence: CDR1 SQVTM, CDR2 ANQGSEA. The CDR3 runs to 13 residues. In the authors' methods: Reference gene primers were amplified, and this amplification served to estimate nucleated cell counts. Data came from immunoSEQ multiplex PCR; TCRdb stores just in-frame clones and leaves some out. The V and J calls and the clone size are those of that table, but D and trimming were determined from the DNA. The sample lists 250,000 or so clones, about 80% occurring once. The rearrangement joins TRBV29-1 to TRBJ2-7; the D gene is possibly TRBD2 (5 bases). The clonotype was recovered from a woman aged 80 or over with acute or convalescent COVID-19. Sample: peripheral blood. CDR3 in DNA: TGCAGCGTTCTGCTCGCGGGTTACGACGAGCAGTACTTC. Its translation is CSVLLAGYDEQYF.